This T cell receptor beta chain originates from a study of blood T cell repertoires in COVID-19 (dated by TCRdb to the early 2020s). With regard to the full study: The collaborator samples originated in the United States, Italy and Spain and spanned the acute and convalescent phases of COVID-19. Deeply sampled blood TCRbeta repertoires from subjects exposed to, actively infected with, or recovered from COVID-19 were included in the dataset. A freely available public database, intended as a resource for researchers studying the immune response to SARS-CoV-2, is where the repertoires were released. Samples came from the ongoing ImmuneRACE study (first 160 participants) plus 1,254 subjects from 6 global collaborators. HLA class I and class II types, where available, came from metadata supplied by the sample provider rather than from assay-based typing. The material from the prospective study consisted of cDNA or gDNA derived from T cells, B-cell-depleted T cells, or PBMCs. Nearly every sample came with metadata listing a de-identified subject ID, COVID-19 status, age in years and sex.

Study-wide findings and limitations: Clinical and demographic metadata were provided uncurated, with the amount varying by source and participant.

Collaborating institutions collected whole blood in K2EDTA tubes following their own protocols. For TCRbeta analysis, collaborators shipped samples in one of three forms: frozen whole blood, isolated PBMCs, or DNA extracted from either of those sample types. Regarding this clone: No antigen is known for it. Base-call qualities are not available, and no considerably larger clone is one nucleotide away.

The immunoSEQ Assay, a bias-controlled multiplex PCR, was used to amplify TCRbeta CDR3 regions from genomic DNA. The authors' pipeline ran thus. The number of nucleated cells in each sample was estimated from the amplification of reference gene primers within the assay. To quantify the absolute abundance of each unique TCRbeta CDR3 rearrangement, sequence reads were collapsed and filtered. For each sample, productive Simpson clonality was calculated by taking the square root of Simpson's diversity index across productive rearrangements. TCRdb mirrors the immuneACCESS table, restricted to in-frame sequences. Some clones are absent from its copies; in checked studies, under half trace to an unresolved V gene, and the reason for the others is unknown. V, J and clone size derive from that table, while D and trimming were established from the DNA sequence. The sample table lists 92,000 or so clones, 72% of them with a count of one. The ten largest clones represent 14% of the sample.

Input material: peripheral blood. The clonotype comes from an elderly woman with acute or convalescent COVID-19.

The CDR3 in this case is CASSYKPDREGEQYF. The DNA sequence reads TGCGCCAGCAGCTACAAGCCGGACAGGGAGGGCGAGCAGTACTTC. Here the chain combines TRBV5-1 and TRBJ2-7; a tentative D call is TRBD1 (8 bases match). Between the V and J ends, shortened by 3 bases and 6 bases respectively, the junction contains 19 bases. The CDR3 numbers 15 residues from cysteine through phenylalanine. The CDR3 DNA has 45 bases and is translated from base 1. According to the germline V gene, CDR1 reads SGHRS and CDR2 reads YFSETQ.